Listed here are 15 T cell receptor beta chains from one sample, sequenced in a study of glioma-infiltrating T cells. The iRepertoire nested amplicon-rescue multiplex PCR amplified TCR alpha and beta CDR3s from RNA. TCRdb fed the multiplex PCR reads into MiXCR, producing one record per CDR3 protein. In the table there are some 4,200 distinct CDR3 sequences, approximately 90% of which are singletons. What was sequenced was glioma tissue, nonneoplastic brain tissue, or PBMCs (not recorded which). All receptors come from a human donor with low-grade glioma or glioblastoma, undergoing nonglioma brain surgery, or in good health (not recorded which).

This clonotype has more than one count but fewer than ten. This beta chain represents an off-target read in a library built for alpha chains; its size is of limited meaning. The chain couples TRBV27 to TRBJ1-2, with 7 bases lining up with TRBD1. Germline V CDR1 and CDR2: MNHEY, SMNVEV (reference sequence). The CDR3 is made up of 15 amino acids. Unmatched junction bases numbered 10, after V lost 5 bases and J lost 4 bases. CDR3 loop: CASSAESTGRYGYTF. The CDR3 DNA follows: TGTGCCAGCAGTGCCGAATCGACAGGGCGCTATGGCTACACCTTC.

As concerns this clonotype: This beta chain is off target for a library built for alpha chains, so its abundance means little. V gene TRBV6-2 or TRBV6-3 combines with J gene TRBJ2-1; 7 bases are shared with TRBD1. The CDR3 totals 14 residues. The germline V gene has CDR1 MNHEY and CDR2 SVGEGT. The V segment lost 0 bases and the J segment 4 bases; nucleotides outside the gene matches: 0. The CDR3: CASSYSTGYNEQFF. The CDR3 bases are TGTGCCAGCAGTTACTCGACAGGGTACAATGAGCAGTTCTTC.

As concerns this clonotype: This beta chain turned up in a library designed for alpha chains; as an off-target read, its abundance says little. V gene TRBV6-2 or TRBV6-3 combines with J gene TRBJ2-1, with a tentative D call TRBD1 (5 bases). Deletions cut 1 base from V and 12 bases from J, with 10 bases between. This CDR3 is built from 12 residues. Germline-derived CDR1 and CDR2 are MNHEY and SVGEGT. For the CDR3, the DNA is TGTGCCAGCAGTTACTTAAGGGGAAGGCAGTTCTTC. It yields the protein CASSYLRGRQFF.

The sample holds one count of this clonotype. This beta chain represents an off-target read in a library built for alpha chains; its size is of limited meaning. The chain combines TRBV2 with TRBJ2-5; 7 bases map to TRBD1. The germline CDR1 and CDR2 sequences are SNHLY and FYNNEI. CDR3 length: 15 amino acids. V lost 3 bases to trimming and J lost 5 bases; unmatched junction nucleotides: 9. The chain's CDR3 is CASSESAGGGETQYF. DNA of the CDR3: TGTGCCAGCAGTGAGAGCGCAGGGGGTGGGGAGACCCAGTACTTC.

This clonotype showed up just once. Since the library was made to target alpha chains, this beta chain is a stray read and its abundance is not meaningful. The J gene is TRBJ1-2, the V gene TRBV20-1; 9 bases match TRBD1. Trimming cost V 1 base and J 8 bases; bases outside gene matches: 11. Germline V lookup: CDR1 DFQATT, CDR2 SNEGSKA (reference sequence). The CDR3 runs 15 residues. This chain's CDR3 is CSARGRTGVLEGYTF. For the CDR3, the DNA is TGCAGTGCTAGAGGGAGGACAGGGGTATTGGAGGGCTACACCTTC.

Concerning this clonotype: Little can be read into the size of this beta chain, an off-target read in a library designed for alpha chains. The J gene is TRBJ2-1, the V gene TRBV20-1; 10 positions agree with TRBD2. Germline V lookup: CDR1 DFQATT, CDR2 SNEGSKA (reference sequence). This CDR3 has 14 residues. Trimming removed 4 bases from V and 0 bases from J; junction bases left unmatched: 0. CDR3 sequence reads: CSATSGSSYNEQFF. For the CDR3, the DNA is TGCAGTGCTACTAGCGGGAGCTCCTACAATGAGCAGTTCTTC.

As concerns this clonotype: Within a library made for alpha chains, this beta chain is off target, and its count is uninformative. The chain carries TRBV12-3 or TRBV12-4 and TRBJ2-5, with no clear D. CDR3 length: 14 amino acids. The V gene lost 5 bases and the J gene lost 1 base, with 11 bases spanning the gap. CDR3 coding DNA: TGTGCCAGCAGTCATTCACAGATCCAAGAGACCCAGTACTTC. Its translation is CASSHSQIQETQYF.

With respect to this clonotype: As an off-target read in a library built for alpha chains, this beta chain has a frequency of little significance. The CDR3 DNA is TGTGCCACCAACGAGGACTTCACCGAAGAGACCCAGTACTTC. Translation: CATNEDFTEETQYF. The rearrangement links TRBV6-1 to TRBJ2-5; D might be TRBD2 (5 bases). The CDR3 extends over 14 amino acids. Germline V gives CDR1 MNHNS, CDR2 SASEGT. The V gene lost 10 bases and the J gene lost 3 bases, with 18 bases spanning the gap.

Comments on this clonotype: Since the library was made to target alpha chains, this beta chain is a stray read and its abundance is not meaningful. CDR3 region: CASSPYWGTEAFF. The CDR3 bases are TGTGCCAGCAGCCCCTATTGGGGCACTGAAGCTTTCTTT. The chain carries TRBV7-2 and TRBJ1-1; unclear D gene. Germline V gene sequence: CDR1 SGHTA, CDR2 FQGNSA. V shed 5 bases and J shed 4 bases, with 11 bases lying between them. The CDR3 has 13 amino acids.

Comment on this clonotype: This beta chain is a stray sequence in a library constructed for alpha chains; its clone size is not meaningful. The chain carries TRBV27 and TRBJ1-1, with a weak D call TRBD1 (6 bases). This CDR3 region has 17 residues. V dropped 7 bases and J dropped 3 bases, with 24 bases sitting between them. From germline, CDR1 is MNHEY and CDR2 SMNVEV (reference sequence). The CDR3 protein is CASTMGSGESRYTEAFF. CDR3 sequence (DNA): TGTGCCAGCACCATGGGGTCAGGGGAATCAAGGTACACTGAAGCTTTCTTT.

As to this clonotype: The library was prepared for alpha chains; this beta chain is a stray read, so its frequency means little. This sequence joins TRBV6-2 or TRBV6-3 and TRBJ1-3, with 8 bases fitting TRBD1. Unmatched junction bases numbered 5, after V lost 6 bases and J lost 1 base. This CDR3 contains 15 residues. Germline CDR1 is MNHEY and CDR2 is SVGEGT. CDR3 in DNA: TGTGCCAGCAGAATCACAGGGGGATCTGGAAACACCATATATTTT. It codes for CASRITGGSGNTIYF.

Remarks on this clonotype: A library prepared for alpha chains yielded this beta chain as an off-target read; its size is of little meaning. The chain couples TRBV27 to TRBJ1-3, with D perhaps matching TRBD1 (5 bases). CDR1 is MNHEY, CDR2 SMNVEV, per germline (reference sequence). Between the trimmed V and J ends, which lost 8 bases and 2 bases, there was a span of 10 bases. The CDR3 extends over 13 amino acids. The chain's CDR3 is CASWGGAGNTIYF. CDR3 DNA sequence: TGTGCCAGCTGGGGAGGGGCTGGAAACACCATATATTTT.

A note on this clonotype: Since it is a stray read in a library aimed at alpha chains, this beta chain has a size that is not meaningful. The rearrangement links TRBV6-2 or TRBV6-3 to TRBJ2-3; 9 bases fit TRBD2. CDR1 and CDR2 (germline): MNHEY, SVGEGT. The CDR3 totals 20 residues. The V gene end was trimmed by 5 bases and the J gene end by 0 bases; junction bases not matched to a gene: 18. CDR3 DNA sequence: TGTGCCAGCAGTCGGGGTCTCAAAGCGGGGGGTACTGCTAGCACAGATACGCAGTATTTT. Translation: CASSRGLKAGGTASTDTQYF.

In the case of this clonotype: Because this beta chain is a stray read in a library intended to capture alpha chains, its abundance should not be given much weight. The chain joins TRBV6-2 or TRBV6-3 to TRBJ1-1, with 9 bases fitting TRBD1. J gave up 7 bases and V 8 bases, and 2 bases lay outside the gene matches. Germline assignment: CDR1 MNHEY and CDR2 SVGEGT. The CDR3 spans 11 residues. The CDR3 loop is CASGQGSEAFF. In DNA, the CDR3 is TGTGCCAGCGGACAGGGGAGTGAAGCTTTCTTT.

Worth noting for this clonotype: This beta chain turned up in a library designed for alpha chains; as an off-target read, its abundance says little. V is TRBV20-1 and J is TRBJ2-3; D unclear. Trimming cost V 1 base and J 0 bases, with 11 bases left between them. The CDR3 sequence is 15 residues long. Germline V gene data show CDR1 as DFQATT and CDR2 as SNEGSKA (reference sequence). The CDR3 spells CSARVVTGSTDTQYF. CDR3 sequence (DNA): TGCAGTGCTAGAGTAGTGACCGGGAGCACAGATACGCAGTATTTT.